The following is a T cell receptor (beta chain) sequence with its context. No cognate antigen has been identified for it. There are no base qualities to consult, and no much larger clone falls within one base. Libraries were constructed by the immunoSEQ multiplex PCR assay. TCRdb obtained this table from immuneACCESS and retained in-frame rearrangements with V and J assigned. These tables miss some clones; where compared with another copy, unresolved V genes account for less than half of the shortfall, and the remainder is unexplained. Present in this sample are tens of thousands of clones, about 90% of which were seen just once. About 0.78% of the sample is held by the ten biggest clonotypes. Counted from cysteine to phenylalanine, this CDR3 has 18 amino acids. Only CDR3 DNA is held: 54 bases, read in frame from base 1. V trim: 3 bases; J trim: 4 bases; unmatched bases: 15. Looking up the germline V gene yields CDR1 MDHEN and CDR2 SYDVKM.

Healthy humans served as the donors. The sample belongs to a study of T cell repertoires and Cas9 in healthy adults (dated by TCRdb to 2016 to 2019). Turning to the overall study: Within the CD4 and CD8 compartments, SpCas9-reactive T cells were assessed for multi-effector potency, cytotoxicity and lineage determination. This study looked at whether people already carry T cell immunity to the Streptococcus pyogenes Cas9 nuclease (SpCas9), the enzyme used in CRISPR gene editing.

General conclusions and limits of the study: Proliferation and function of SpCas9-reactive effector T cells were reported to be mitigated in vitro by SpCas9-reactive regulatory T cells.

The TCR originated in a human donor in good health. Recombination linked TRBV28 to TRBJ1-5; 7 bases in the junction line up with TRBD1. Sequencing was carried out using CD4+ effector T cells (CD127+, CD25-, CD137-, CD154-) from PBMCs; culture status not recorded. The nucleotide sequence is given as TGTGCCAGCAGTTTGCCCACGACAGGGTTTGGCCCTAATCAGCCCCAGCATTTT. It is translated as CASSLPTTGFGPNQPQHF.